Listed here are 24 T cell receptor beta chains from one sample, sequenced in a study of a mutant IDH1 vaccine in newly diagnosed glioma. The method was immunoSEQ multiplex PCR; TCRdb's version includes in-frame clones alone and lacks a portion of them. The data contain 40,000 to 55,000 clones, roughly 90% of them seen just once; the ten biggest clones take up over 2%. No cognate antigen is known for these TCRs. Time point defined: week 11, during vaccination. In the vaccine, a single dose held 300 ug of the mutant IDH1 20-mer peptide, along with topical imiquimod. Sample: PBMCs, taken from a glioma patient whose treatment included an IDH1 peptide vaccine. These receptors all come from a man in his fifties or sixties with glioma.

The chain recombines TRBV19 with TRBJ2-1; possibly TRBD1 for D (5 bases). Trimming pared 7 bases from V and 10 bases from J, leaving 20 bases between. The CDR3 spans 14 residues. The V gene's germline CDR1 is LNHDA and CDR2 SQIVND (reference sequence). CDR3 amino acids: CASTSQKGQGEQFF. The CDR3 DNA reads as TGTGCCAGTACCTCACAAAAGGGGCAGGGCGAGCAGTTCTTC.

The gene calls are TRBV28 and TRBJ2-1; D is unresolved. The V gene's germline CDR1 is MDHEN and CDR2 SYDVKM. The CDR3 loop spans 13 amino acids. The V and J ends lost 2 bases and 10 bases respectively, with 12 bases between them. The CDR3 region is CASSLEGRWEQFF. For the CDR3, the DNA is TGTGCCAGCAGTTTAGAAGGGCGCTGGGAGCAGTTCTTC.

CDR3 region: CASSARTGSSNEQFF. The CDR3 DNA sequence: TGTGCCAGCAGCGCCCGGACAGGGTCTAGCAATGAGCAGTTCTTC. The chain uses TRBV11-3 and TRBJ2-1; 8 bases agree with TRBD1. This CDR3 contains 15 residues. Germline V gene data show CDR1 as SGHNT and CDR2 as YENEEA. Germline trimming cut 5 bases from V and 6 bases from J; bases unmatched to any gene: 9.

V usage is TRBV27 and J usage is TRBJ1-2, with TRBD1 matching 8 bases. CDR1 MNHEY and CDR2 SMNVEV come from the germline V gene (reference sequence). The ends lost 5 bases at V and 8 bases at J; junction bases unmatched: 7. This CDR3 has 13 amino acids. CDR3 residues: CASSPYDRGGYTF. Written as DNA, the CDR3 is TGTGCCAGCAGTCCGTACGACAGGGGCGGCTACACCTTC.

The chain uses TRBV23-1 and TRBJ1-1; D unresolved. TRBV23-1 carries the ORF label, with uncertain function. CDR3 length: 16 residues. Trimming removed 0 bases from V and 1 base from J, with 12 bases in between. CDR3 region: CASSQSPLIANTEAFF. DNA for the CDR3: TGCGCCAGCAGTCAATCGCCACTGATAGCGAACACTGAAGCTTTCTTT.

The rearrangement joins TRBV7-8 to TRBJ1-4, with 7 nucleotides matching TRBD1. The V gene end was trimmed by 5 bases and the J gene end by 2 bases; junction bases not matched to a gene: 5. From germline, CDR1 is SGHVS and CDR2 FQNEAQ. The length of the CDR3 is 15 residues. The CDR3 sequence is CASSRSGGTNEKLFF. CDR3 nucleotides: TGTGCCAGCAGCCGGTCAGGGGGGACTAATGAAAAACTGTTTTTT.

The genes are TRBV14 and TRBJ2-5, with 10 bases that match TRBD2. This CDR3 contains 16 residues. J lost 3 bases, V lost 3 bases, and 7 bases had no gene match. CDR1 and CDR2 from the germline V gene are SGHDN and FVKESK. The CDR3: CASSHRSGGLKETQYF. The CDR3 DNA reads TGTGCCAGCAGCCACCGTAGCGGGGGGCTTAAAGAGACCCAGTACTTC.

The J gene is TRBJ1-2, the V gene TRBV30; no definite D call. The ends were cut back, 3 bases at V and 6 bases at J, with 14 bases in the middle. Per the germline V gene, CDR1 is GTSNPN and CDR2 is SVGIG (reference sequence). The CDR3 runs to 13 residues. Written as DNA, the CDR3 is TGTGCCTGGAGCCCTCCGGGAAGGCATGGCTACACCTTC. Translated: CAWSPPGRHGYTF.

The rearrangement uses TRBV13 and TRBJ2-5, with D possibly being TRBD1 or TRBD2 (5 bases each). V shed 5 bases and J shed 5 bases, with 18 bases lying between them. CDR3 length equals 15 residues. Germline V gives CDR1 PRHDT, CDR2 FYEKMQ (reference sequence). CDR3 nucleotide sequence: TGTGCCAGCAGCCTCACATCAGGGACCCGGGAGACCCAGTACTTC. This sequence encodes CASSLTSGTRETQYF.

V usage is TRBV6-6 and J usage is TRBJ1-5; D gene unclear. Germline CDR1 reads MNHNY; CDR2 reads SVGAGI (reference sequence). The CDR3 contains 14 residues. CDR3 DNA sequence: TGTGCAGCAGACGAGGGTAATAGCAATCAGCCCCAGCATTTT. It yields the protein CAADEGNSNQPQHF.

The chain is built from TRBV18 and TRBJ1-2; D gene ambiguous. This CDR3 is built from 15 residues. V was trimmed by 2 bases and J by 3 bases, leaving 13 bases between them. Looked up from germline, CDR1 is KGHSH and CDR2 is LQKENI. DNA of the CDR3: TGTGCCAGCTCACCAGGGTCACCCGGAGACTATGGCTACACCTTC. Protein sequence: CASSPGSPGDYGYTF.

The chain carries TRBV27 and TRBJ2-2; no firm D call. In germline, CDR1 is MNHEY, CDR2 SMNVEV (reference sequence). Trimming left V 6 bases short and J 2 bases short, with 7 bases between. This CDR3 region has 13 residues. CDR3 in DNA: TGTGCCAGCAGCCCAACTAACACCGGGGAGCTGTTTTTT. Translated: CASSPTNTGELFF.

This clone was seen a handful of times. This chain links TRBV4-2 with TRBJ1-4, with no clear D. This CDR3 is built from 18 residues. Germline CDR1 is LGHNA and CDR2 is YNFKEQ. V shed 2 bases and J shed 3 bases, with 19 bases lying between them. DNA of the CDR3: TGTGCCAGCAGCCAATCCCCCAGGTCCCAAAGGGCTAATGAAAAACTGTTTTTT. Translation: CASSQSPRSQRANEKLFF.

The J gene is TRBJ2-7, the V gene TRBV28, with a possible D match to TRBD1 (5 bases). Deletions cut 10 bases from V and 6 bases from J, with 16 bases between. This CDR3 is 12 amino acids long. CDR1 MDHEN and CDR2 SYDVKM come from the germline V gene. The CDR3: CAIAQEIREQYF. The CDR3 nucleotides are TGTGCCATTGCACAGGAAATTCGCGAGCAGTACTTC.

V is TRBV28 and J is TRBJ2-1; maybe TRBD2 (5 bases). Germline V lookup: CDR1 MDHEN, CDR2 SYDVKM. The CDR3 covers 13 residues. The V and J ends lost 5 bases and 7 bases respectively, with 12 bases between them. CDR3 in DNA: TGTGCCAGCAGTATCCTACAGCGGAATGAGCAGTTCTTC. Encoded protein: CASSILQRNEQFF. Full variable domain (outside the CDR3, taken from reference TRBV28 and TRBJ2-1): DVKVTQSSRYLVKRTGEKVFLECVQDMDHENMFWYRQDPGLGLRLIYFSYDVKMKEKGDIPEGYSVSREKKERFSLILESASTNQTSMYLCASSILQRNEQFFGPGTRLTVL.

This rearrangement joins TRBV11-2 to TRBJ2-1, with unresolved D. The CDR3 covers 15 residues. Germline values: CDR1 SGHAT, CDR2 FQNNGV. Deletions cut 6 bases from V and 5 bases from J, with 17 bases between. CDR3 DNA sequence: TGTGCCAGCAGACAGACCCAGACAAGTCACAATGAGCAGTTCTTC. It encodes CASRQTQTSHNEQFF.

Here the CDR3 DNA reads TGTGCCAGCAACCGCGACGCATTGATGAACACTGAAGCTTTCTTT. Its protein is CASNRDALMNTEAFF. The chain is built from TRBV7-9 and TRBJ1-1; no clear D. V was clipped by 7 bases and J by 0 bases, with 15 bases between them. Per germline, CDR1 SEHNR and CDR2 FQNEAQ (reference sequence). This CDR3 has 15 residues.

This rearrangement joins TRBV6-5 to TRBJ2-7; possible D gene TRBD1, 6 bases. The CDR3 loop spans 14 amino acids. Trimming removed 2 bases from V and 3 bases from J, with 11 bases in between. CDR1 is MNHEY and CDR2 is SVGAGI in the germline V gene. This CDR3 reads CASSYGGQIYEQYF. In nucleotides, the CDR3 is TGTGCCAGCAGTTACGGTGGACAGATCTACGAGCAGTACTTC.

The chain uses TRBV5-1 and TRBJ2-5, with D perhaps TRBD2 (6 bases). V was shortened by 3 bases and J by 9 bases, with 15 bases between the two germline ends. This CDR3 contains 13 residues. CDR1 and CDR2 (germline): SGHRS, YFSETQ. CDR3 DNA sequence: TGCGCCAGCAGCTCGGGACCGGGAGTTGCCCAGTACTTC. This codes for CASSSGPGVAQYF.

The V and J genes are TRBV5-5 and TRBJ1-1, with 9 bases aligning to TRBD1. In germline, CDR1 is SGHKS, CDR2 YYEKEE (reference sequence). CDR3 size: 19 residues. The V gene end was trimmed by 0 bases and the J gene end by 2 bases; junction bases not matched to a gene: 14. The CDR3 sequence: CASSLGVGTGNLVNTEAFF. In nucleotides, the CDR3 is TGTGCCAGCAGCTTGGGGGTCGGGACAGGGAATTTGGTAAACACTGAAGCTTTCTTT. Together with reference TRBV5-5 and TRBJ1-1, the CDR3 gives the full variable domain: DAGVTQSPTHLIKTRGQQVTLRCSPISGHKSVSWYQQVLGQGPQFIFQYYEKEERGRGNFPDRFSARQFPNYSSELNVNALLLGDSALYLCASSLGVGTGNLVNTEAFFGQGTRLTVV.

V usage is TRBV29-1 and J usage is TRBJ1-1; TRBD1 agrees at 9 bases. This CDR3 spans 16 amino acids. Per germline, CDR1 SQVTM and CDR2 ANQGSEA. V was pared by 4 bases and J by 5 bases, with 14 bases of the junction left unmatched. The CDR3 here is CSVGLTGTGIRTEAFF. For the CDR3, the DNA is TGCAGCGTTGGACTAACCGGGACAGGGATCCGAACTGAAGCTTTCTTT.

J is TRBJ1-1 and V is TRBV19; D may be TRBD1 (5 bases). CDR3 length: 17 residues. V shed 0 bases and J shed 2 bases, with 16 bases lying between them. From germline, CDR1 is LNHDA and CDR2 SQIVND (reference sequence). CDR3 in DNA: TGTGCCAGTAGTATAGATCTTGATAGGGGATATAACACTGAAGCTTTCTTT. It is translated as CASSIDLDRGYNTEAFF.

V and J are TRBV18 and TRBJ1-1, with no clear D. Trimming removed 3 bases from V and 6 bases from J, with 11 bases in between. CDR3 length: 13 residues. Looked up from germline, CDR1 is KGHSH and CDR2 is LQKENI. For the CDR3, the DNA is TGTGCCAGCTCACCTCGAGCCCCGGCTGAAGCTTTCTTT. Translating gives CASSPRAPAEAFF. Using reference TRBV18 and TRBJ1-1 for the parts outside the CDR3, the full variable domain is NAGVMQNPRHLVRRRGQEARLRCSPMKGHSHVYWYRQLPEEGLKFMVYLQKENIIDESGMPKERFSAEFPKEGPSILRIQQVVRGDSAAYFCASSPRAPAEAFFGQGTRLTVV.

As DNA, the CDR3 is TGTGCCAGCAGCCCCGGGACAGGGGAGTACGAGCAGTACTTC. Encoded protein: CASSPGTGEYEQYF. The V gene is TRBV5-6, the J gene TRBJ2-7; 10 nucleotides match TRBD1. This CDR3 comprises 14 residues. Germline values: CDR1 SGHDT, CDR2 YYEEEE. V shed 4 bases and J 4 bases; nucleotides not matched to a gene: 5.